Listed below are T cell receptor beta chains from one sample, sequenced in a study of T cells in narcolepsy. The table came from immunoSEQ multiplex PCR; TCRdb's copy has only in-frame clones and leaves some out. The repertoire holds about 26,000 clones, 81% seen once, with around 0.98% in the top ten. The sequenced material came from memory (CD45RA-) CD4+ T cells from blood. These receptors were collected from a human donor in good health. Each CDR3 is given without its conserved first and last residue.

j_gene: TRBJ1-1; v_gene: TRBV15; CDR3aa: ATSADTNTEAF
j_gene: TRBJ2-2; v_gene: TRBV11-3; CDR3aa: ASSWGTSAGELF
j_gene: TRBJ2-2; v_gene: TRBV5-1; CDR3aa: ASSFSGSGTGELF
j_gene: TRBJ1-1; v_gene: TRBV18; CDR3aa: ASSLGGDTEAF
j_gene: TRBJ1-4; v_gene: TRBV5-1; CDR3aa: ASSLGGSPVGEKLF
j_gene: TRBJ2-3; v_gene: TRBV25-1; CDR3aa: ASSEGGGAIDTQY
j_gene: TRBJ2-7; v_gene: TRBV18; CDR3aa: ASAPSGREVQYEQY
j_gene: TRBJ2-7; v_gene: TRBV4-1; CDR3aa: ASSRLQGGGMYEQY
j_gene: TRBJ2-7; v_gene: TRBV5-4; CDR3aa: ASSSTGTPSSYEQY
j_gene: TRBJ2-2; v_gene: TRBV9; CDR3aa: ASSDDRAGGTGELF
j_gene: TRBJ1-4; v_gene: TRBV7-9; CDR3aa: ASSFGTGGLEKLF
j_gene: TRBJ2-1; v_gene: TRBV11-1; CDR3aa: ASSGLAGGPSGSYNEQF
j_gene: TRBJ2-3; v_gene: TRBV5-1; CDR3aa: ASSLIGRASTDTQY
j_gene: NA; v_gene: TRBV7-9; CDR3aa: ASSHKGADEQY
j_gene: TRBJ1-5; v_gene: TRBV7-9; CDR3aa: ASSPWDSRSNQPQH